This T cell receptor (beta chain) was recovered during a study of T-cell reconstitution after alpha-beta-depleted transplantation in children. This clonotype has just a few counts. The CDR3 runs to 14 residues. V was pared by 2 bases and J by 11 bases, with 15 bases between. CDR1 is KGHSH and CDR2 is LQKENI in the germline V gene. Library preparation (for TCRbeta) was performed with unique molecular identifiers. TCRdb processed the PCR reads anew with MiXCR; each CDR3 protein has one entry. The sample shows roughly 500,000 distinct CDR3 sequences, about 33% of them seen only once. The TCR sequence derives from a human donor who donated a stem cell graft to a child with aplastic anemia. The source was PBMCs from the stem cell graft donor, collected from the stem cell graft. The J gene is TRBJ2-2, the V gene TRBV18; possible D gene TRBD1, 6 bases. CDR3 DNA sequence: TGTGCCAGCTCACCAGACAGGACCGTATTCGAGCTGTTTTTT. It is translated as CASSPDRTVFELFF.